This T cell receptor (beta chain) stems from a study of blood T cell repertoires in COVID-19. Across the whole study: The United States, Italy and Spain were the sources of the acute and convalescent COVID-19 samples. T cells, B-cell-depleted T cells, or PBMCs supplied cDNA or gDNA.

Looked up from germline, CDR1 is MNHEY and CDR2 is SVGEGT. CDR3 length: 14 amino acids. The V end lost 0 bases, the J end lost 7 bases, and 10 bases lay between the germline ends. In the original analysis: Cell counts per sample came from amplifying reference gene primers. Assay: immunoSEQ multiplex PCR; the TCRdb copy retains only in-frame clones and omits some. V and J calls and clone size follow that table, whereas D and trimming were derived from the DNA. Seen here are about 55,000 clones, 90% observed once, and the top ten hold about 6%. The sequence was collected from a middle-aged man with acute or convalescent COVID-19. The chain carries TRBV6-2 or TRBV6-3 and TRBJ2-1, with D possibly being TRBD2 (5 bases). The source material was peripheral blood. The CDR3 loop reads CASSYSGLPNEQFF. The CDR3 DNA reads as TGTGCCAGCAGTTACTCCGGACTCCCTAATGAGCAGTTCTTC.